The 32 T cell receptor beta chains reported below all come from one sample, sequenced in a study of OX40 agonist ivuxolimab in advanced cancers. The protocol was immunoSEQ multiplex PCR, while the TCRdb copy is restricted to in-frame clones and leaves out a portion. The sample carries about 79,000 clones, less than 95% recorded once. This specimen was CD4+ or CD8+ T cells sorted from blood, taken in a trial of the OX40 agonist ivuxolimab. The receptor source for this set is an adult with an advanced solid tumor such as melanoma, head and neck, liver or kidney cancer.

The CDR3 sequence is CATKTSRETDTQYF. For the CDR3, the DNA is TGTGCCACCAAGACTAGTCGGGAAACAGATACGCAGTATTTT. The genes are TRBV19 and TRBJ2-3, with D possibly TRBD2 on 6 matching bases. This CDR3 has 14 residues. Germline loops: CDR1 LNHDA, CDR2 SQIVND (reference sequence). Trimming took off 10 bases at V and 3 bases at J, with 17 bases between the two ends.

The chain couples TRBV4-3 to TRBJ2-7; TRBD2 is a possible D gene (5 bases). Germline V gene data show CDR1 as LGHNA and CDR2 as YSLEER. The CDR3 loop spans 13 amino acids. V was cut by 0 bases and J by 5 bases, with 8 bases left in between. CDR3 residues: CASSQDQEDEQYF. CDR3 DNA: TGCGCCAGCAGCCAAGATCAGGAGGACGAGCAGTACTTC.

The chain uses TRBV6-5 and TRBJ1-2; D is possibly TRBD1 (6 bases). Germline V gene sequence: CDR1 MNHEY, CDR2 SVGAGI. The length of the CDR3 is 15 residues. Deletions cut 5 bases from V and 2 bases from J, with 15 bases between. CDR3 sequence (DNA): TGTGCCAGCAGTAAGACAGGAGAGTTGAACTATGGCTACACCTTC. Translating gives CASSKTGELNYGYTF.

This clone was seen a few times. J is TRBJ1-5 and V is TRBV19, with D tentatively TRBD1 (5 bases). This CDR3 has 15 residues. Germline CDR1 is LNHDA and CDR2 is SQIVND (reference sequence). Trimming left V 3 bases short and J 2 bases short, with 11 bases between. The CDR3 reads CASSIASGGNQPQHF. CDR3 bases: TGTGCCAGTAGTATTGCTTCGGGGGGCAATCAGCCCCAGCATTTT.

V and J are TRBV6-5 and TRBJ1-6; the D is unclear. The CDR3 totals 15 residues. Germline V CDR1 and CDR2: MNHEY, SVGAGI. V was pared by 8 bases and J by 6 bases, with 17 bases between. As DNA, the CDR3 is TGTGCCAGCCACCCAGGAGAGGGTGGTAATTCACCCCTCCACTTT. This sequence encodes CASHPGEGGNSPLHF.

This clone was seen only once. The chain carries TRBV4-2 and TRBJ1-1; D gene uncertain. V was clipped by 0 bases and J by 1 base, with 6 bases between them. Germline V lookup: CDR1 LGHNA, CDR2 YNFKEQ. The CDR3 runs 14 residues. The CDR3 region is CASSQDLENTEAFF. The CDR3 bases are TGTGCCAGCAGCCAAGATTTGGAGAACACTGAAGCTTTCTTT.

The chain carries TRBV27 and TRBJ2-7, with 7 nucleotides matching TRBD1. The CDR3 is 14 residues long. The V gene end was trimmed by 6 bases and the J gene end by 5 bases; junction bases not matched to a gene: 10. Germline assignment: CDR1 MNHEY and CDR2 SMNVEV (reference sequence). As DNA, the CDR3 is TGTGCCAGCAGGTGGGAGACAGGGTCCCACGAGCAGTACTTC. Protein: CASRWETGSHEQYF.

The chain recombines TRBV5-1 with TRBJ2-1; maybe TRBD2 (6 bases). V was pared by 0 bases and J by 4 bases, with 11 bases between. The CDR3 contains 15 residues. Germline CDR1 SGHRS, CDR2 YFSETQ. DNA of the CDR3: TGCGCCAGCAGCTTGGTTGGCGGGGTATACAATGAGCAGTTCTTC. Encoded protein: CASSLVGGVYNEQFF.

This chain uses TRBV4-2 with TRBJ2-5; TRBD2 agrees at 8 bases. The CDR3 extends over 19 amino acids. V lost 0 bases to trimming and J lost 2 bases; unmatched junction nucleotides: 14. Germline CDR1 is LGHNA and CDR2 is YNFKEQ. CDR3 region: CASSQETHSGEYNQETQYF. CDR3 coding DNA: TGTGCCAGCAGCCAAGAGACCCATAGCGGGGAGTATAATCAAGAGACCCAGTACTTC.

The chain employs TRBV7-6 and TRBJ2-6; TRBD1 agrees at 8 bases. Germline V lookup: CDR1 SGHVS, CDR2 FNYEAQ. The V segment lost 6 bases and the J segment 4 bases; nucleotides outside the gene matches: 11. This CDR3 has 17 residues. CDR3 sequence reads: CASSPGTGYPGANVLTF. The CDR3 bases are TGTGCCAGCAGTCCAGGGACAGGATACCCGGGGGCCAACGTCCTGACTTTC.

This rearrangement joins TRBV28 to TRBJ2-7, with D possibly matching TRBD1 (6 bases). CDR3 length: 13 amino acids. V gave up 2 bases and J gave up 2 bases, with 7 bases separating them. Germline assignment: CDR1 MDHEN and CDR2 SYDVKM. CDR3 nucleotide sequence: TGTGCCAGCAGTTTAGGACAGCCCTACGAGCAGTACTTC. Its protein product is CASSLGQPYEQYF.

For the CDR3, the DNA is TGTGCCTGGACGATTGCTACGAACACCGGGGAGCTGTTTTTT. Translating gives CAWTIATNTGELFF. V and J are TRBV30 and TRBJ2-2; D gene unclear. Looked up from germline, CDR1 is GTSNPN and CDR2 is SVGIG (reference sequence). CDR3 length: 14 residues. V lost 4 bases to trimming and J lost 0 bases, with 9 bases between them.

In nucleotides, the CDR3 is TGTGCCAGCAGCCCGCCCGGGGGCCTCTACGAGCAGTACTTC. This translates into CASSPPGGLYEQYF. The chain couples TRBV7-9 to TRBJ2-7; D is perhaps TRBD1 or TRBD2 (6 bases each). Between the trimmed V and J ends, which lost 5 bases and 3 bases, there was a span of 14 bases. The CDR3 loop spans 14 amino acids. CDR1 and CDR2 from the germline V gene are SEHNR and FQNEAQ (reference sequence).

The CDR3 protein is CASSMGGGNTEAFF. DNA for the CDR3: TGTGCCAGTAGTATGGGGGGAGGGAACACTGAAGCTTTCTTT. V usage is TRBV19 and J usage is TRBJ1-1; possibly TRBD1 for D (5 bases). V was clipped by 3 bases and J by 1 base, with 9 bases between them. The CDR3 is 14 residues long. Germline CDR1 LNHDA, CDR2 SQIVND (reference sequence).

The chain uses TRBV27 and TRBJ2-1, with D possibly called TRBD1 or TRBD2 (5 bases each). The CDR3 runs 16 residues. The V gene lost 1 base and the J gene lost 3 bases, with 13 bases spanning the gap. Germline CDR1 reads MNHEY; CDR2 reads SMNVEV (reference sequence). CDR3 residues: CASSLYSGTYYNEQFF. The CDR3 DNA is TGTGCCAGCAGTTTATATTCCGGGACCTACTACAATGAGCAGTTCTTC.

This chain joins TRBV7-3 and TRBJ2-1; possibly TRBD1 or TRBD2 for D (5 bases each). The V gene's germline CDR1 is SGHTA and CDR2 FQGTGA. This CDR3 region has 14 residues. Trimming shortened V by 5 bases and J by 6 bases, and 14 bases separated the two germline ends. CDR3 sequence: CASSLSPGTNEQFF. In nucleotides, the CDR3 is TGTGCCAGCAGCCTAAGCCCCGGGACCAATGAGCAGTTCTTC.

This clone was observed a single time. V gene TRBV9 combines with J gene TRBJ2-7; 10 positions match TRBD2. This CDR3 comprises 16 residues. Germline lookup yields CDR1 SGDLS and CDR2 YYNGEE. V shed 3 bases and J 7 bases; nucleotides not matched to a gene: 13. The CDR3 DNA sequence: TGTGCCAGCAGCGACCAAGCGGGAGGGGCCCGAGGGGAGCAGTACTTC. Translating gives CASSDQAGGARGEQYF.

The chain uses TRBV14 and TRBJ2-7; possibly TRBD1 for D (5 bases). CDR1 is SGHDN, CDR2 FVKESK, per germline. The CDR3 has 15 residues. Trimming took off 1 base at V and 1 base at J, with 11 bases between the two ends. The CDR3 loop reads CASSQVVTESYEQYF. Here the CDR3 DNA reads TGTGCCAGCAGCCAAGTAGTGACAGAATCCTACGAGCAGTACTTC.

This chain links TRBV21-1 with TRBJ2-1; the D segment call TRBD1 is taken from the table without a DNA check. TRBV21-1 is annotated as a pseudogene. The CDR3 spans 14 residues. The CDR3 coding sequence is TGTGCCAGCAGCACGGGACAGAAGTTCAATGAGCAGTTCTTC. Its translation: CASSTGQKFNEQFF.

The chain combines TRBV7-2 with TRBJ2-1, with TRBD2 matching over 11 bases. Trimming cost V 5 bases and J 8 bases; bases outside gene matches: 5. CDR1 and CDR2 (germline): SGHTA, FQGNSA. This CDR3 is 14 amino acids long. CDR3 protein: CASSMTSGEDEQFF. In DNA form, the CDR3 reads TGTGCCAGCAGCATGACTAGCGGGGAGGATGAGCAGTTCTTC.

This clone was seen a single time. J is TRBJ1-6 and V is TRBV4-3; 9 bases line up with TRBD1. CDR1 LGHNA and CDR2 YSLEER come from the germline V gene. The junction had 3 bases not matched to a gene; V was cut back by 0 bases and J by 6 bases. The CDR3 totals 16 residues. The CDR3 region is CASSQDGTGTNSPLHF. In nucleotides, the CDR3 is TGCGCCAGCAGCCAAGATGGGACAGGGACTAATTCACCCCTCCACTTT.

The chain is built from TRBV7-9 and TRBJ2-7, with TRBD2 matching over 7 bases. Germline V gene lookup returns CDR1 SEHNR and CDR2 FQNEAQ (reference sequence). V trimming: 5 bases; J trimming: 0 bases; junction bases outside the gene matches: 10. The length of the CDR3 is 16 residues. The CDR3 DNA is TGTGCCAGCAGCCCTCCCGGGAGGAACAGCTCCTACGAGCAGTACTTC. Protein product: CASSPPGRNSSYEQYF.

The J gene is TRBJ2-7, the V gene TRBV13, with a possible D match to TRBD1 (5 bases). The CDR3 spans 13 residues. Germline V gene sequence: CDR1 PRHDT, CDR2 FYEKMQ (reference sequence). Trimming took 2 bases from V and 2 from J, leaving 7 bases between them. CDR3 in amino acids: CASSLQGTYEQYF. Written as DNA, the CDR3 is TGTGCCAGCAGCTTACAGGGTACCTACGAGCAGTACTTC.

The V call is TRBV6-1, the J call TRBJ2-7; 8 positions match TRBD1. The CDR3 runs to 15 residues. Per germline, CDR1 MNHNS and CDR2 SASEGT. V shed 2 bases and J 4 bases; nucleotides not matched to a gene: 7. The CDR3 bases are TGTGCCAGCAGTGAACCGAGACAGGGGAGGTACGAGCAGTACTTC. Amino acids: CASSEPRQGRYEQYF.

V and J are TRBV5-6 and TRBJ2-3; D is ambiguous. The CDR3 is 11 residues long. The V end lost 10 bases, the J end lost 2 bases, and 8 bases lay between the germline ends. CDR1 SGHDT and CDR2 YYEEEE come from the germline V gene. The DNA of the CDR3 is TGTGCCTCCTGGGACACAGATACGCAGTATTTT. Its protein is CASWDTDTQYF.

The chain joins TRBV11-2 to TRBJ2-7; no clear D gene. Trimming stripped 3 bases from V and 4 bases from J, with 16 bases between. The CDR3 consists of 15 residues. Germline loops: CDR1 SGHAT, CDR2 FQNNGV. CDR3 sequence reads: CASSFGVGPLYEQYF. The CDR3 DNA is TGTGCCAGCAGCTTCGGAGTTGGTCCCCTATACGAGCAGTACTTC.

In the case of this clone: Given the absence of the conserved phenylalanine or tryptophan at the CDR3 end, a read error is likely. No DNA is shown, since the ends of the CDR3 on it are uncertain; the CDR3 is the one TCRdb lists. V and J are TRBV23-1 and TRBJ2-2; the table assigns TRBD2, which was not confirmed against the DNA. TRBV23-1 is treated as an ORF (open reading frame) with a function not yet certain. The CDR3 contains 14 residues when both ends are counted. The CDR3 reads CASSQTMLLREDWD.

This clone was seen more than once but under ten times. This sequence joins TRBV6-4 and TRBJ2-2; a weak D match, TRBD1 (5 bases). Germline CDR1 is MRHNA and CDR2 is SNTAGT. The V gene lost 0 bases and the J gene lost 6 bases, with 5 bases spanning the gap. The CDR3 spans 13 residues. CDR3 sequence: CASSDSGPGELFF. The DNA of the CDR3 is TGTGCCAGCAGTGACTCGGGGCCCGGGGAGCTGTTTTTT.

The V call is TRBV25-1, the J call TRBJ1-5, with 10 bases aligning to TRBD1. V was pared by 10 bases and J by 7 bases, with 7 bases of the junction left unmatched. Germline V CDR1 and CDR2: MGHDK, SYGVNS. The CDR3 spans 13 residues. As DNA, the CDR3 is TGTGCCACCGGGACAGGGGTAGAACAGCCCCAGCATTTT. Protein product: CATGTGVEQPQHF.

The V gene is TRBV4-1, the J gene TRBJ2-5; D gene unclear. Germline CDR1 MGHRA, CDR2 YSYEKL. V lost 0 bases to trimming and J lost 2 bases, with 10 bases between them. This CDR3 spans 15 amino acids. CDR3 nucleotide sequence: TGCGCCAGCAGCCAAGAGTCGAGAGGACAAGAGACCCAGTACTTC. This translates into CASSQESRGQETQYF.

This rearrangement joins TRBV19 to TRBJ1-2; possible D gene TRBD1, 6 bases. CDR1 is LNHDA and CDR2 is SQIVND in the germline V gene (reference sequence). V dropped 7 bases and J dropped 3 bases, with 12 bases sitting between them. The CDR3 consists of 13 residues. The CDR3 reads CASMGGADYGYTF. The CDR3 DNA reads TGTGCCAGTATGGGGGGGGCGGACTATGGCTACACCTTC.

The CDR3 loop reads CASSIKPLRGTISSYNEQFF. The DNA of the CDR3 is TGTGCCAGTAGTATTAAGCCCCTACGCGGGACTATTAGCTCCTACAATGAGCAGTTCTTC. The chain has TRBV19 and TRBJ2-1; 7 bases are a match to TRBD2. Germline CDR1 and CDR2: LNHDA and SQIVND (reference sequence). The CDR3 contains 20 residues. V shed 3 bases and J 0 bases; nucleotides not matched to a gene: 17.